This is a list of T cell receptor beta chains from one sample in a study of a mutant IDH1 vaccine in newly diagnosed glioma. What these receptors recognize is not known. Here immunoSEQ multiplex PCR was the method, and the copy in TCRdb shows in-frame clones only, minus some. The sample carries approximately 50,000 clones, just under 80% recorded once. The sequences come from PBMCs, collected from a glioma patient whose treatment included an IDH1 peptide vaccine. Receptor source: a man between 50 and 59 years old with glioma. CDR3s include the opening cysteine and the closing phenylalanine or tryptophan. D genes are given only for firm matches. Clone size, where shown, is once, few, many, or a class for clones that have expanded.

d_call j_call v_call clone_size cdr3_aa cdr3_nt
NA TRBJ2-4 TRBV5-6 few CASSSAGAVDIQYF TGTGCCAGCAGCTCCGCGGGGGCCGTGGACATTCAGTACTTC
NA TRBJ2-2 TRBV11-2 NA CASSLGQATGELFF TGTGCCAGCAGCTTAGGACAGGCGACCGGGGAGCTGTTTTTT
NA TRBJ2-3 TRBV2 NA CASSFTRFTDTQYF TGTGCCAGCAGTTTTACTCGTTTCACAGATACGCAGTATTTT
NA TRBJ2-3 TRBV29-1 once CSVRRDTLRTDTQYF TGCAGCGTAAGACGGGACACCCTAAGGACAGATACGCAGTATTTT
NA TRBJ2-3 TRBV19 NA CASNEANFGDTQYF TGTGCCAGTAACGAGGCCAATTTCGGGGATACGCAGTATTTT
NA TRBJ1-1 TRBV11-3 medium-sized CASSAKIGQNTEAFF TGTGCCAGCAGCGCCAAGATCGGACAGAACACTGAAGCTTTCTTT
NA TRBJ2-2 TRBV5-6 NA CASSSSREVWGELFF TGTGCCAGCAGTTCCTCCAGGGAGGTTTGGGGGGAGCTGTTTTTT
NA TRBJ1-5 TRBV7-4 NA CASSLPWIPIQPQHF TGTGCCAGCAGCTTACCATGGATTCCGATACAGCCCCAGCATTTT
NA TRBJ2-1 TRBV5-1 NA CATRATTGSDEQFF TGCGCCACCCGAGCTACTACAGGGAGCGATGAGCAGTTCTTC
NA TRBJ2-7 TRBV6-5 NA CASSRDTPYEQYF TGTGCCAGCAGTCGGGACACCCCCTACGAGCAGTACTTC